This TCR beta chain emerged from a study of T-cell reconstitution after alpha-beta-depleted transplantation in children. Per germline, CDR1 ENHRY and CDR2 SYGVKD. V dropped 8 bases and J dropped 4; count of bases not matched to a gene: 13. This CDR3 comprises 17 residues. Using unique molecular identifiers, the investigators prepared the TCRbeta library. TCRdb called the PCR reads again in MiXCR, with one record for every CDR3 protein. The sample holds around 410,000 distinct CDR3 sequences, 9.5% to 13% seen once. Here the sequenced sample was PBMCs from the stem cell graft donor, taken from the stem cell graft. The clonotype comes from a human donor who donated a stem cell graft to a child with acute myeloid leukemia. The chain couples TRBV10-3 to TRBJ2-2; 10 positions agree with TRBD2. DNA of the CDR3: TGTGCCATCCCGAATAGCGGGAGGACCTGGTTCACCGGGGAGCTGTTTTTT. It yields the protein CAIPNSGRTWFTGELFF.